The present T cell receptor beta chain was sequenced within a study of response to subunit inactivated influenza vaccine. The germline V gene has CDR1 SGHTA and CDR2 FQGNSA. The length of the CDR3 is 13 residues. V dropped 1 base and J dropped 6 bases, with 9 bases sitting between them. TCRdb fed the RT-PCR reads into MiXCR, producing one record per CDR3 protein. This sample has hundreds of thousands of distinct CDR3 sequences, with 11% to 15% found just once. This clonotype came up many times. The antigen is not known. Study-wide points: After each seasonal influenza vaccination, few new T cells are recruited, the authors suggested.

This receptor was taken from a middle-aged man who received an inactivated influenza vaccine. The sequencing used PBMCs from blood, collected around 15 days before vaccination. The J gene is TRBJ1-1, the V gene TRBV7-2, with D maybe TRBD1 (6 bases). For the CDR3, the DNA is TGTGCCAGCAGCTTAGGCAGGGGAGCTGAAGCTTTCTTT. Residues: CASSLGRGAEAFF.